This T cell receptor beta chain was observed in a study of shared clonotypes between healthy human individuals. The table lists this clone with a few counts. Trimming took 2 bases from V and 5 from J; bases not matched to a gene: 11. This CDR3 has 16 amino acids. Germline CDR1 MNHEY, CDR2 SVGAGI. TCRdb's table, derived via immunoSEQ multiplex PCR, lists solely in-frame clones and lacks some. The sample lists roughly 1,100,000 clones, around 75% occurring once. This receptor was taken from a man aged 18-30 years in good health. The chain links TRBV6-5 to TRBJ2-5; 7 bases agree with TRBD1. Sequences were obtained from memory CD4+ T cells sorted from blood. Subset specified: CD45RA-negative fraction. CDR3 coding DNA: TGTGCCAGCAGTTACGCCCCTGAGGGGGCGAGGGAGACCCAGTACTTC. It codes for CASSYAPEGARETQYF.